What follows are 2 T cell receptor beta chains derived from one specimen sequenced in a study of cytomegalovirus exposure and HLA in healthy donors. The PCR had 60 Vbeta and 13 Jbeta primers. The data were produced by immunoSEQ multiplex PCR, yet TCRdb's version contains in-frame clones alone and is incomplete. The sample lists 150,000 to 200,000 clones; about three quarters were seen once. Material for sequencing was PBMCs. The receptors here all came from a man younger than 40 in good health and CMV-seropositive.

The chain is built from TRBV30 and TRBJ2-1, with 10 nucleotides matching TRBD1. CDR1 GTSNPN and CDR2 SVGIG come from the germline V gene (reference sequence). The CDR3 consists of 15 residues. The junction had 5 bases not matched to a gene; V was cut back by 2 bases and J by 4 bases. In nucleotides, the CDR3 is TGTGCCTGGAGTTCGTGGGACAGGGGTTACAATGAGCAGTTCTTC. Translating gives CAWSSWDRGYNEQFF.

This clone was observed a few times. The chain carries TRBV28 and TRBJ1-2; D is possibly TRBD1 (6 bases). Between the trimmed V and J ends, which lost 6 bases and 5 bases, there was a span of 13 bases. Germline V lookup: CDR1 MDHEN, CDR2 SYDVKM. There are 13 residues in the CDR3. The CDR3 DNA reads TGTGCCAGCAGGATACAGGGACCGTATGGCTACACCTTC. Its protein product is CASRIQGPYGYTF.